The clone carrying this TCR beta chain appeared once. Antigen unknown. This sample is drawn from a study of neoadjuvant nivolumab and ipilimumab in lung cancer. Overall study results and limits: Only two of four nivolumab-treated tumors gained richness and clonality by surgery. Resected tumors had greater TCR richness and clonality than uninvolved lung. TCR clonality did not significantly correlate with pathologic tumor regression.

TCRdb's table, derived via immunoSEQ multiplex PCR, lists solely in-frame clones and lacks some. The sample includes thousands of clones, around three fifths of them seen just once. CDR1 SGHNT and CDR2 YYREEE come from the germline V gene (reference sequence). V dropped 4 bases and J dropped 4 bases, with 10 bases sitting between them. CDR3 size: 13 residues. The sequence was obtained from an adult with non-small cell lung cancer. This sample comprised tumor tissue, obtained after neoadjuvant nivolumab, alone or with ipilimumab, at or shortly before surgery. The chain couples TRBV5-4 to TRBJ2-3; D gene uncertain. The CDR3 is CASSVTDADTQYF. The CDR3 nucleotides read TGTGCCAGCAGCGTAACCGATGCAGATACGCAGTATTTT. The complete variable domain, with remaining parts taken from reference TRBV5-4 and TRBJ2-3, reads ETGVTQSPTHLIKTRGQQVTLRCSSQSGHNTVSWYQQALGQGPQFIFQYYREEENGRGNFPPRFSGLQFPNYSSELNVNALELDDSALYLCASSVTDADTQYFGPGTRLTVL.